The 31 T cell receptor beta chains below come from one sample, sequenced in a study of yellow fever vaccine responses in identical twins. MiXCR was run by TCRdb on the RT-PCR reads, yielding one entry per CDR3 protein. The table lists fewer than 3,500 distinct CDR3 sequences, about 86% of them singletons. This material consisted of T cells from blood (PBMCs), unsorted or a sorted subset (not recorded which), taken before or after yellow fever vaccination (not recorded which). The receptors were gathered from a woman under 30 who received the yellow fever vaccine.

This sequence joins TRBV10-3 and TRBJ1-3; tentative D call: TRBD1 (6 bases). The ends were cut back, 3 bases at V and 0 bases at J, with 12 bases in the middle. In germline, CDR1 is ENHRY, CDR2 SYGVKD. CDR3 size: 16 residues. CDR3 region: CAISDDRPSSGNTIYF. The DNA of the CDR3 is TGTGCCATCAGTGATGACAGGCCAAGCTCTGGAAACACCATATATTTT.

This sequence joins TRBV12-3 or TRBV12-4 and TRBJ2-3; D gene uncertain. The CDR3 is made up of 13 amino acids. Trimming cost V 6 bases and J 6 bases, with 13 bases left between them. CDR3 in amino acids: CASSPQRRDTQYF. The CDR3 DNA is TGTGCCAGCAGCCCCCAACGGCGGGATACGCAGTATTTT.

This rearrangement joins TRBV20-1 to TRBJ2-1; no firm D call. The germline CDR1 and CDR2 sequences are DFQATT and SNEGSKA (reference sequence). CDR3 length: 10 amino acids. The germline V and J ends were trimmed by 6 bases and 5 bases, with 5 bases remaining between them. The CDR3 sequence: CSAINNEQFF. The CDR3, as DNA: TGCAGTGCAATTAACAATGAGCAGTTCTTC.

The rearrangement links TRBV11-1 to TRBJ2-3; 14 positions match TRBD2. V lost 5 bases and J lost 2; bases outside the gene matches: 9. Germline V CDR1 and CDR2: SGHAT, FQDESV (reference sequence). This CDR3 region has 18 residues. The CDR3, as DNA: TGTGCCAGCAGCCCCAGTCAGGGACTAGCGGGGGACACAGATACGCAGTATTTT. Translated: CASSPSQGLAGDTDTQYF.

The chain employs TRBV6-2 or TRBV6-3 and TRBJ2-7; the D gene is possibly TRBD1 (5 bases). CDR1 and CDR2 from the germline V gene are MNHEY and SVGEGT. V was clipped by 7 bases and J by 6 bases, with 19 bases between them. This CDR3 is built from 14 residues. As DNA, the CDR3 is TGTGCCAGCACCTACAGGACCCTCGGCGCCGAGCAGTACTTC. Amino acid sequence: CASTYRTLGAEQYF.

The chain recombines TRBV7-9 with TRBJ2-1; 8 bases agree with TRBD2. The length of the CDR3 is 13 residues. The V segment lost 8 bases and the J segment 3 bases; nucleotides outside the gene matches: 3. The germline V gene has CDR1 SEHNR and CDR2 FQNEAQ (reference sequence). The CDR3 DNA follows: TGTGCCAGCTGGAGCGGGAGCTACAATGAGCAGTTCTTC. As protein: CASWSGSYNEQFF.

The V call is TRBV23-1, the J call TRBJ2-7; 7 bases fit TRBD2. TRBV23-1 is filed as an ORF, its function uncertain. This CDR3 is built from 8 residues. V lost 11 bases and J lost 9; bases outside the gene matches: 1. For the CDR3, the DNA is TGCGCCTGGGGGGGGCAGTACTTC. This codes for CAWGGQYF.

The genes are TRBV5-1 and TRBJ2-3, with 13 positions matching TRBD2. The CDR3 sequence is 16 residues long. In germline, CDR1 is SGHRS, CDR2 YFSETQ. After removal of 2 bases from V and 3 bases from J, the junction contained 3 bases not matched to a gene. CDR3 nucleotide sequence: TGCGCCAGCAGCTTACTAGCGGGGGGGCTAACAGATACGCAGTATTTT. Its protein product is CASSLLAGGLTDTQYF.

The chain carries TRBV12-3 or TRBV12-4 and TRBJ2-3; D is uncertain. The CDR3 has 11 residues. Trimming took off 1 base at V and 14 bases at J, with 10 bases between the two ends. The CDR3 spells CASSLVWRRYF. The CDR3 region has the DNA TGTGCCAGCAGTTTAGTTTGGAGACGGTATTTT.

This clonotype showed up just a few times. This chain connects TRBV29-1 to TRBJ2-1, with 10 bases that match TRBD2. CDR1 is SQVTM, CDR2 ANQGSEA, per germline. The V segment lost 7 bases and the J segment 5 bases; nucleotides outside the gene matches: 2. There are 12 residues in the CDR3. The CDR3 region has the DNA TGCAGCGGGACTAGCGGTGACAATGAGCAGTTCTTC. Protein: CSGTSGDNEQFF.

The CDR3 nucleotides are TGTGCCAGCAGCTTAGGGTTGGGGGCAGATACGCAGTATTTT. Amino acids: CASSLGLGADTQYF. This chain joins TRBV13 and TRBJ2-3, with D perhaps TRBD1 or TRBD2 (5 bases each). Germline values: CDR1 PRHDT, CDR2 FYEKMQ (reference sequence). The CDR3 has 14 residues. V was cut by 0 bases and J by 4 bases, with 8 bases left in between.

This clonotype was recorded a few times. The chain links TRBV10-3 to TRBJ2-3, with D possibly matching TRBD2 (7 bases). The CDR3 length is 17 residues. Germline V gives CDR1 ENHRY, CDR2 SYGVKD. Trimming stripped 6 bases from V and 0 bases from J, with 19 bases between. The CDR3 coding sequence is TGTGCCATCAGGGAGAGGGGGGGCCGCGGTAGCACAGATACGCAGTATTTT. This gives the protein CAIRERGGRGSTDTQYF.

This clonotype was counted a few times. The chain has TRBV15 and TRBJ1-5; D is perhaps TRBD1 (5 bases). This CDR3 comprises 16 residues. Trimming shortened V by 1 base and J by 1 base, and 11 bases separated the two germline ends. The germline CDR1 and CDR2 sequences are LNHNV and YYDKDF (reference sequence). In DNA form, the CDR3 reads TGTGCCACCAGCAGAGGGGGGGTGGGGAGCAATCAGCCCCAGCATTTT. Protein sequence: CATSRGGVGSNQPQHF.

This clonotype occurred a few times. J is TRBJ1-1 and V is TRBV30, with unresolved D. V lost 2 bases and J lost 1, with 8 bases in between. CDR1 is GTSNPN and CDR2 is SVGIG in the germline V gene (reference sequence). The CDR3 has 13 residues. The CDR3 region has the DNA TGTGCCTGGAGTCCCAGACAGAACACTGAAGCTTTCTTT. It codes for CAWSPRQNTEAFF.

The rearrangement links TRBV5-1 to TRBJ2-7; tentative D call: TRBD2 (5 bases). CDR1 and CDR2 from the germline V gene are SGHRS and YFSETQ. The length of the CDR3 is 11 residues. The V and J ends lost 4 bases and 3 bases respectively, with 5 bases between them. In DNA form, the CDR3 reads TGCGCCAGCAGCCGGGACTACGAGCAGTACTTC. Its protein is CASSRDYEQYF.

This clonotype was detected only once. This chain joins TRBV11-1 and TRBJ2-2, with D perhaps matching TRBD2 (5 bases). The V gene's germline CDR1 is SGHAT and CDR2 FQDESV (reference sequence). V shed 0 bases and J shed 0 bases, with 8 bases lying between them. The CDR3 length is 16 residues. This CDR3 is CASSLALASNTGELFF. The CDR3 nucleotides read TGTGCCAGCAGCTTAGCGCTAGCATCGAACACCGGGGAGCTGTTTTTT.

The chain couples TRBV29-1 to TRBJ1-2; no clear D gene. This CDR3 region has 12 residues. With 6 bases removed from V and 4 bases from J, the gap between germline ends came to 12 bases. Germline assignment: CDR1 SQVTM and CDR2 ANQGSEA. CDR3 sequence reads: CSVVSPGYGYTF. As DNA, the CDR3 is TGCAGCGTAGTCTCTCCGGGCTATGGCTACACCTTC. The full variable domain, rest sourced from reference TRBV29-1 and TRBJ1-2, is SAVISQKPSRDICQRGTSLTIQCQVDSQVTMMFWYRQQPGQSLTLIATANQGSEATYESGFVIDKFPISRPNLTFSTLTVSNMSPEDSSIYLCSVVSPGYGYTFGSGTRLTVV.

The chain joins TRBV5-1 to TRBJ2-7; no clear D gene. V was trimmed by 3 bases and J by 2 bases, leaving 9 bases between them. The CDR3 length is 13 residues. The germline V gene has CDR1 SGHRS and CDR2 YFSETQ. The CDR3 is CASSSPPTYEQYF. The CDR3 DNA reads TGCGCCAGCAGCTCCCCCCCGACCTACGAGCAGTACTTC.

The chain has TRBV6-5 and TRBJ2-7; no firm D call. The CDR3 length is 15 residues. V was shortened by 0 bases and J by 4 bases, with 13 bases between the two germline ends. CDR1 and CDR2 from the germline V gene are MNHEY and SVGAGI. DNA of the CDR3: TGTGCCAGCAGTTACTCTGGTTATTCGGATTACGAGCAGTACTTC. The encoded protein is CASSYSGYSDYEQYF.

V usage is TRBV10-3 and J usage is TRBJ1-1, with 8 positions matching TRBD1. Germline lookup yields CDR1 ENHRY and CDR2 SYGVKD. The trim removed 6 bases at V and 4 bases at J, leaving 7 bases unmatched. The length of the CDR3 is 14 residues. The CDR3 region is CAIRTGQGGTEAFF. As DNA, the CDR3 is TGTGCCATCAGGACTGGACAGGGCGGCACTGAAGCTTTCTTT.

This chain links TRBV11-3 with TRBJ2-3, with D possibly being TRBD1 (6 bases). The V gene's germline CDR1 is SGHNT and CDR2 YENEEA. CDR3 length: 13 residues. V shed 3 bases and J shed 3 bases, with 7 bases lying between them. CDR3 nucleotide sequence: TGTGCCAGCAGCTTCACAGGGACAGATACGCAGTATTTT. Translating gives CASSFTGTDTQYF.

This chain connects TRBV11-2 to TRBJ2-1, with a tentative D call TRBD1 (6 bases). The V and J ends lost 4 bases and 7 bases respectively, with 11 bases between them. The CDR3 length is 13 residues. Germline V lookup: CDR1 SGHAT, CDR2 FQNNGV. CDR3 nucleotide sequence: TGTGCCAGCAGCTCCCTTGACAGGAATGAGCAGTTCTTC. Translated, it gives CASSSLDRNEQFF.

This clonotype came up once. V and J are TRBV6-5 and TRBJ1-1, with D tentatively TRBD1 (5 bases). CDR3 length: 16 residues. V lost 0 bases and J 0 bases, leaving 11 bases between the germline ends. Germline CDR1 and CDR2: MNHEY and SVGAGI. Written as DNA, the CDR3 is TGTGCCAGCAGTTACTCGTGGGGGGGAATGAACACTGAAGCTTTCTTT. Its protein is CASSYSWGGMNTEAFF.

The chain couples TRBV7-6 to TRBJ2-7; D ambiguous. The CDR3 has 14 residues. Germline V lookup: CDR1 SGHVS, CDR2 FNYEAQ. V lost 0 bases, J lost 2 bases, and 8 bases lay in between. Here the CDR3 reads CASSLAPAAYEQYF. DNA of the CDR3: TGTGCCAGCAGCTTAGCGCCAGCAGCCTACGAGCAGTACTTC.

Written as DNA, the CDR3 is TGTGCCAGCAGTTACACTTTACAGCAGGGGGCATACTATGGCTACACCTTC. This sequence encodes CASSYTLQQGAYYGYTF. This chain joins TRBV6-2 or TRBV6-3 and TRBJ1-2, with 8 bases fitting TRBD1. J gave up 3 bases and V 2 bases, and 11 bases lay outside the gene matches. The CDR3 length is 17 residues. Germline V CDR1 and CDR2: MNHEY, SVGEGT.

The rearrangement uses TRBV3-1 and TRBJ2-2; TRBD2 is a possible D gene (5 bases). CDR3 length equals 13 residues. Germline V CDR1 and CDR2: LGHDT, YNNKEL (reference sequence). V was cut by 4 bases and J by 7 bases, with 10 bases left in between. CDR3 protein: CASSPRVLGELFF. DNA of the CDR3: TGTGCCAGCAGCCCGCGGGTCCTCGGGGAGCTGTTTTTT. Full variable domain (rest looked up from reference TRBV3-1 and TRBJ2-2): DTAVSQTPKYLVTQMGNDKSIKCEQNLGHDTMYWYKQDSKKFLKIMFSYNNKELIINETVPNRFSPKSPDKAHLNLHINSLELGDSAVYFCASSPRVLGELFFGEGSRLTVL.

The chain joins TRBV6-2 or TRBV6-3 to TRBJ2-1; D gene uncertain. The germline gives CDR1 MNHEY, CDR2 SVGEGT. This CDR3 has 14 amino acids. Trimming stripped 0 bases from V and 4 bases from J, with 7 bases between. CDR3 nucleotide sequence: TGTGCCAGCAGTTACTCGATTGCATACAATGAGCAGTTCTTC. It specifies CASSYSIAYNEQFF.

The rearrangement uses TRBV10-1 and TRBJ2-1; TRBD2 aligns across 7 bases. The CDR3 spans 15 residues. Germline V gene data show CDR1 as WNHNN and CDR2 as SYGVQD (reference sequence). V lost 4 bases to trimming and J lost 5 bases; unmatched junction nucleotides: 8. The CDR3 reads CASSGFTSDHNEQFF. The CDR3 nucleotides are TGCGCCAGCAGTGGTTTTACTAGCGACCACAATGAGCAGTTCTTC.

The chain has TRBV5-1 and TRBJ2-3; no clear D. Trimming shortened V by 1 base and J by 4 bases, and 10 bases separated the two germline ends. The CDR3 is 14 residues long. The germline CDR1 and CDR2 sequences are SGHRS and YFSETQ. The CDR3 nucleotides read TGCGCCAGCAGCTTGAATTCTAGATCAGATACGCAGTATTTT. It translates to CASSLNSRSDTQYF.

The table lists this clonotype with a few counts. CDR3 sequence: CAISVGASNQPQHF. The CDR3, as DNA: TGTGCCATCAGTGTCGGGGCTAGCAATCAGCCCCAGCATTTT. This chain uses TRBV10-3 with TRBJ1-5, with D possibly being TRBD1 (5 bases). Germline CDR1 is ENHRY and CDR2 is SYGVKD. This CDR3 contains 14 residues. V was trimmed by 4 bases and J by 0 bases, leaving 7 bases between them.

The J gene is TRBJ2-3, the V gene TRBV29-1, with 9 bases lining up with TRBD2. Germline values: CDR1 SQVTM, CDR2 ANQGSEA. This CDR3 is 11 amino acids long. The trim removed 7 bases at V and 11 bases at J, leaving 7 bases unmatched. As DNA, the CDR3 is TGCAGCGGCATCCTAGCGGGGATGCAGTATTTT. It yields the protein CSGILAGMQYF.